The sequence of this TCR beta chain was determined in a study of Tregs in tolerant kidney transplant recipients. This clone was recorded once. Assay: immunoSEQ multiplex PCR; the TCRdb copy retains only in-frame clones and omits some. The table shows approximately 100,000 clones, with 80% to 95% occurring only once. The sequence was obtained from a human donor who received a combined kidney and bone marrow transplant. The starting material was CD4+ T cells from blood, obtained before the transplant.

The CDR3 DNA reads TGTGCCAGTAGTACCCAGGGGCCGGATGAGACCCAGTACTTC. Amino acid sequence: CASSTQGPDETQYF. The V call is TRBV19, the J call TRBJ2-5; weak D call: TRBD1 (6 bases). The CDR3 totals 14 residues. Trimming removed 4 bases from V and 5 bases from J, with 14 bases in between. From germline, CDR1 is LNHDA and CDR2 SQIVND (reference sequence).